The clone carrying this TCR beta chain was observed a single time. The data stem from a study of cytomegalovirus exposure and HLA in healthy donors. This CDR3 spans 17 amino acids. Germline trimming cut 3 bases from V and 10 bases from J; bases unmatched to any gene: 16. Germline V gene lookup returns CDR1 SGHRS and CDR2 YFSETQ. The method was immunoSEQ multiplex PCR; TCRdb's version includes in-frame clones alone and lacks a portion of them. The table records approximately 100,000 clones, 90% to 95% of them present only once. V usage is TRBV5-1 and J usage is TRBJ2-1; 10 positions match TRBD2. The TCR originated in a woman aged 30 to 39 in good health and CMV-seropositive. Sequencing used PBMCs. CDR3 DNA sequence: TGCGCCAGCAGCTCTCCCAAGGGGGCTAGCGGGAGTCTGGAGCAGTTCTTC. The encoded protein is CASSSPKGASGSLEQFF.